This T cell receptor beta chain originates from a study of monozygotic twins with inflammatory bowel disease. There were approximately 3,600 ng of total RNA used for each TCR library. Template-switch reactions added UMIs with a 6-nucleotide sample barcode. TCRdb reprocessed the 5' RACE reads, with one entry per CDR3 protein and no DNA. The table lists fewer than 350,000 distinct CDR3 sequences. A word on this clonotype: The antigen is not known.

This CDR3 is built from 15 residues. Study results and limitations: Repertoire similarity matched across concordant and discordant twins, perhaps owing to limited power.

This receptor was identified in a human donor with ulcerative colitis or Crohn's disease, or a healthy co-twin of an affected twin (not recorded which). Sequencing was performed on blood. The chain employs TRBV12-3 or TRBV12-4 and TRBJ2-3; the D gene TCRdb calls, TRBD2, cannot be checked with no DNA. The CDR3 loop is CASRTAPGLTDTQYF.